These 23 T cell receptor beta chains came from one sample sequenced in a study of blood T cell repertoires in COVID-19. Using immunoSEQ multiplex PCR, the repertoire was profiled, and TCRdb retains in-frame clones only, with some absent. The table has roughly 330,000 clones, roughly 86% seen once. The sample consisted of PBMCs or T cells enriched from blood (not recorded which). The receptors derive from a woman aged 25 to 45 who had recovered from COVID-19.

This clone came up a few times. The DNA of the CDR3 is TGTGCCAGCAGCAGCCCGGGGAGGGGAGGTGATGAAAAACTGTTTTTT. This codes for CASSSPGRGGDEKLFF. The chain uses TRBV5-4 and TRBJ1-4; a weak D match, TRBD1 (5 bases). Trimming took off 4 bases at V and 6 bases at J, with 19 bases between the two ends. Germline V gene lookup returns CDR1 SGHNT and CDR2 YYREEE (reference sequence). This CDR3 region has 16 residues.

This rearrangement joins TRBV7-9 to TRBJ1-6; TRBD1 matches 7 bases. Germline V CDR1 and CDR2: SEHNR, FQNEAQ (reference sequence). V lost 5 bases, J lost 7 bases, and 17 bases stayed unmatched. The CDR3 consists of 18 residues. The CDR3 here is CASSPQGGETGANSPLHF. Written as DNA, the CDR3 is TGTGCCAGCAGCCCCCAGGGGGGCGAGACAGGAGCCAATTCACCCCTCCACTTT.

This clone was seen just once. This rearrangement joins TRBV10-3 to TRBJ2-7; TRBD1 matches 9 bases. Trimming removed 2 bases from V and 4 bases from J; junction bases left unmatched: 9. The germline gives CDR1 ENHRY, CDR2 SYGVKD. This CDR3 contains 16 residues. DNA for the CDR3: TGTGCCATCAGTGAGGTCGGGACAGGGTCGTGGTACGAGCAGTACTTC. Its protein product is CAISEVGTGSWYEQYF.

In DNA form, the CDR3 reads TGTGCCAGCAGTGAAGACGGGGTGTCACCCCTCCACTTT. It is translated as CASSEDGVSPLHF. The chain joins TRBV6-1 to TRBJ1-6; D is unresolved. Per germline, CDR1 MNHNS and CDR2 SASEGT. The germline V and J ends were trimmed by 1 base and 10 bases, with 8 bases remaining between them. This CDR3 has 13 amino acids.

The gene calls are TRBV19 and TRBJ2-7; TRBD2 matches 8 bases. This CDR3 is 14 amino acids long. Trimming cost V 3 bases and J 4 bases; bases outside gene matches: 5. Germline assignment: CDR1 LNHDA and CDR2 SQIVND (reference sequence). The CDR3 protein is CASSIRGGTYEQYF. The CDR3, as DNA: TGTGCCAGTAGTATCCGGGGGGGGACGTACGAGCAGTACTTC.

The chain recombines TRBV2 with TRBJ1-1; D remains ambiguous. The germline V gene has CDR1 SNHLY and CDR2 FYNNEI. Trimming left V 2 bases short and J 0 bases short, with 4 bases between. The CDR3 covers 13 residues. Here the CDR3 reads CASSEYMNTEAFF. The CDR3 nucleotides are TGTGCCAGCAGTGAATATATGAACACTGAAGCTTTCTTT.

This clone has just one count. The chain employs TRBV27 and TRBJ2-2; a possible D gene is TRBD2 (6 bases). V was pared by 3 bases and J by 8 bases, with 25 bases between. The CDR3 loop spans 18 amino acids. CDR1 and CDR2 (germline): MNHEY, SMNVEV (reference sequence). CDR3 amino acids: CASSLAIVGGPQRGELFF. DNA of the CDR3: TGTGCCAGCAGTTTGGCCATAGTCGGGGGTCCGCAAAGAGGGGAGCTGTTTTTT.

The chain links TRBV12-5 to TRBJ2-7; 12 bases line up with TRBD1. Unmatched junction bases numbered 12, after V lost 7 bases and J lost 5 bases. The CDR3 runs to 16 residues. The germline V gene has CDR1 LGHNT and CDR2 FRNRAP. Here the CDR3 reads CASAGQGAVHLNEQYF. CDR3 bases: TGTGCTAGTGCGGGACAGGGGGCCGTACACCTTAACGAGCAGTACTTC.

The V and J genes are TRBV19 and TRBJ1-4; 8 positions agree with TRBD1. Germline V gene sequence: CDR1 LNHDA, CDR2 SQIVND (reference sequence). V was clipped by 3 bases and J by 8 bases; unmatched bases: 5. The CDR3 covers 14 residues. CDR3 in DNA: TGTGCCAGTAGTATTGACAGGGGAAAGGAAAAACTGTTTTTT. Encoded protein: CASSIDRGKEKLFF.

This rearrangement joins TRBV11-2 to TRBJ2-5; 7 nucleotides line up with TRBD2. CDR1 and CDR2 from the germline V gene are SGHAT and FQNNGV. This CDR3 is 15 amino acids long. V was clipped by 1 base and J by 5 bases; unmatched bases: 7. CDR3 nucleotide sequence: TGTGCCAGCAGCTTAGGATCTAGCGGCAGGGAGACCCAGTACTTC. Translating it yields CASSLGSSGRETQYF.

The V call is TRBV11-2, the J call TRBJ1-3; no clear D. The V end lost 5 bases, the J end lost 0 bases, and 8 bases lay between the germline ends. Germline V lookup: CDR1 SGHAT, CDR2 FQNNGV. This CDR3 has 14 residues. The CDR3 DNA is TGTGCCAGCAGCCGCAGTATCTCTGGAAACACCATATATTTT. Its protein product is CASSRSISGNTIYF.

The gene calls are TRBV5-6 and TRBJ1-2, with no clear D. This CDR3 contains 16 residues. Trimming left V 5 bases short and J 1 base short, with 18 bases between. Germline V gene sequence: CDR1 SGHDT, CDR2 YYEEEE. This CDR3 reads CASSSVGGILNYGYTF. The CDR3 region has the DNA TGTGCCAGCAGTTCGGTTGGCGGGATACTTAACTATGGCTACACCTTC.

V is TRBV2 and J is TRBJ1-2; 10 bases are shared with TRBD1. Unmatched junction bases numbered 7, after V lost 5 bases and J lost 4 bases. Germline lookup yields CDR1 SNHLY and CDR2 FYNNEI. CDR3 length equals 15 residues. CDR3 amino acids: CASSLGQGEGYGYTF. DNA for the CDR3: TGTGCCAGCAGTCTTGGACAGGGGGAAGGCTATGGCTACACCTTC.

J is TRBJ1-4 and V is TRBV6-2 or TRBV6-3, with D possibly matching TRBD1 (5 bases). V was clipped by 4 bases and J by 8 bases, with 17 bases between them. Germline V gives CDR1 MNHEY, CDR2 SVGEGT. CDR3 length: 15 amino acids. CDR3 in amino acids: CASSLGKGIGEKLFF. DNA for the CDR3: TGTGCCAGCAGTTTGGGAAAGGGGATAGGGGAAAAACTGTTTTTT.

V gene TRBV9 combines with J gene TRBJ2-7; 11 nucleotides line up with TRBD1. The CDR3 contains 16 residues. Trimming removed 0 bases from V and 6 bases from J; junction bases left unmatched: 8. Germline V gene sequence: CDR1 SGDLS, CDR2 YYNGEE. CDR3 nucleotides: TGTGCCAGCAGCGTAGCCCAACCGGGACAGGGGGGCGAGCAGTACTTC. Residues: CASSVAQPGQGGEQYF.

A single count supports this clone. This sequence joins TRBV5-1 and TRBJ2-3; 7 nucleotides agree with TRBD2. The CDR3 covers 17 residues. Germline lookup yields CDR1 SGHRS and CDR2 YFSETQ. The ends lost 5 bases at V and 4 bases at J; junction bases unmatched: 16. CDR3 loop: CASSGVASGVAADTQYF. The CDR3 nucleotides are TGCGCCAGCAGTGGGGTGGCTAGCGGTGTTGCGGCAGATACGCAGTATTTT.

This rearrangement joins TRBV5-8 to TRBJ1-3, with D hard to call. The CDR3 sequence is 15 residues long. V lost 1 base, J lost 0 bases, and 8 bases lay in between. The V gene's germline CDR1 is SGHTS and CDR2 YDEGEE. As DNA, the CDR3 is TGTGCCAGCAGCTTGCAACCGAGCTCTGGAAACACCATATATTTT. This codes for CASSLQPSSGNTIYF.

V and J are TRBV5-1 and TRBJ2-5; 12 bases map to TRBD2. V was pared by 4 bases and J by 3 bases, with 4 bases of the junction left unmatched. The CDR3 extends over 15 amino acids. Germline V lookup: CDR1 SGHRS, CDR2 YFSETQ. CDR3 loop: CASSRLAGAEETQYF. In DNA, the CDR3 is TGCGCCAGCAGCCGACTAGCGGGGGCCGAAGAGACCCAGTACTTC.

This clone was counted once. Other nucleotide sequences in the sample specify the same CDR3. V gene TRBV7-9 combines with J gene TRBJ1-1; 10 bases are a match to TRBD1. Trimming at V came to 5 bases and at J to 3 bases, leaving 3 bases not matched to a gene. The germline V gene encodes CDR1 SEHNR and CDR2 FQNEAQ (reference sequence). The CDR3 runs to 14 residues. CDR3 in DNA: TGTGCCAGCAGCCTAGGACAGGGGGACACTGAAGCTTTCTTT. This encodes CASSLGQGDTEAFF.

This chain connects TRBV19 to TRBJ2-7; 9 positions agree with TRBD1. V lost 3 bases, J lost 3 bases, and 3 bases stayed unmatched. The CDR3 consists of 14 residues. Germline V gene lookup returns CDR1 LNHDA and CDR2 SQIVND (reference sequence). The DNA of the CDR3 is TGTGCCAGTAGTATGGGGACAGGGTACTACGAGCAGTACTTC. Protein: CASSMGTGYYEQYF.

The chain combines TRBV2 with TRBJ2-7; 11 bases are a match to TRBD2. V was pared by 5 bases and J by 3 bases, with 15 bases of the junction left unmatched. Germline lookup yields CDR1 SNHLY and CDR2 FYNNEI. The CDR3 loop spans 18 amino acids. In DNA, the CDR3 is TGTGCCAGCAGTTTCCAACTAGCGGGGGACCCGACAGGCTACGAGCAGTACTTC. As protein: CASSFQLAGDPTGYEQYF.

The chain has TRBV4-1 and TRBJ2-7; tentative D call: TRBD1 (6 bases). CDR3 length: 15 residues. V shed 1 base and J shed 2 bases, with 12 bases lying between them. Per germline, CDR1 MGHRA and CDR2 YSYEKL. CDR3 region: CASSQATGVTYEQYF. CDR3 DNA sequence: TGCGCCAGCAGCCAAGCGACAGGAGTTACCTACGAGCAGTACTTC.

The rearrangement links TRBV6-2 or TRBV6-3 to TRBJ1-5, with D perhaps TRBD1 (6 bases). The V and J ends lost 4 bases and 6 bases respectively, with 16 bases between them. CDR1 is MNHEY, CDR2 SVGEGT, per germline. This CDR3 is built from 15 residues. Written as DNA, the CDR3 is TGTGCCAGCAGTTCGCGGACAGTCCTCGGTCAGCCCCAGCATTTT. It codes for CASSSRTVLGQPQHF.